The 5 T cell receptor beta chains in this list originate from one sample, sequenced in a study of blood T cell repertoires in COVID-19. Profiling relied on immunoSEQ multiplex PCR, and the TCRdb table lists in-frame clones only, not all of them. The sample has around 250,000 clones; about nine tenths are singletons. Sample: PBMCs or T cells enriched from blood (not recorded which). All receptors derive from a man aged 18 to 30 who had recovered from COVID-19.

V gene TRBV5-3 combines with J gene TRBJ1-5; D remains ambiguous. TRBV5-3 is known as an ORF, though its function is uncertain. CDR3 length: 15 amino acids. V lost 0 bases to trimming and J lost 3 bases, with 10 bases between them. The CDR3 reads CARSLESGFNQPQHF. Here the CDR3 DNA reads TGTGCCAGAAGCTTGGAGTCGGGATTCAATCAGCCCCAGCATTTT.

This chain uses TRBV4-2 with TRBJ1-3; D is undetermined. Trimming took off 6 bases at V and 1 base at J, with 10 bases between the two ends. Germline lookup yields CDR1 LGHNA and CDR2 YNFKEQ. The CDR3 runs 14 residues. The CDR3 loop reads CASRPGESGNTIYF. The CDR3 region has the DNA TGTGCCAGCAGACCTGGGGAGTCTGGAAACACCATATATTTT.

This sequence joins TRBV9 and TRBJ2-3; D is possibly TRBD1 (6 bases). The V end was cut by 0 bases, the J end by 4 bases, with 12 bases between. The CDR3 runs to 15 residues. Germline loops: CDR1 SGDLS, CDR2 YYNGEE. The CDR3 region is CASSVDRVGPDTQYF. Here the CDR3 DNA reads TGTGCCAGCAGCGTAGACAGGGTCGGACCAGATACGCAGTATTTT.

This chain uses TRBV7-9 with TRBJ2-5, with 8 bases fitting TRBD1. Germline V gene lookup returns CDR1 SEHNR and CDR2 FQNEAQ (reference sequence). V shed 1 base, J shed 6 bases, and the junction held 7 bases outside the gene matches. This CDR3 spans 15 amino acids. The CDR3: CASSLGGTGGQTQYF. The CDR3 nucleotides read TGTGCCAGCAGCTTAGGAGGGACAGGCGGCCAGACCCAGTACTTC. Full variable domain (remainder filled in from reference TRBV7-9 and TRBJ2-5): DTGVSQNPRHKITKRGQNVTFRCDPISEHNRLYWYRQTLGQGPEFLTYFQNEAQLEKSRLLSDRFSAERPKGSFSTLEIQRTEQGDSAMYLCASSLGGTGGQTQYFGPGTRLLVL.

The genes are TRBV15 and TRBJ2-1; 8 bases line up with TRBD2. CDR3 length: 17 residues. The junction had 11 bases not matched to a gene; V was cut back by 0 bases and J by 7 bases. Germline V gene data show CDR1 as LNHNV and CDR2 as YYDKDF (reference sequence). The CDR3 spells CATSRDLRSGGLNEQFF. CDR3 coding DNA: TGTGCCACCAGCAGAGATTTGAGGTCGGGAGGGTTAAATGAGCAGTTCTTC.